These 14 T cell receptor beta chains share one sample of origin, sequenced in a study of T cells after yellow fever vaccination. TCRdb passed the 5' RACE reads through MiXCR, listing each CDR3 protein once. Here the sample spans 340,000 or so distinct CDR3 sequences, around 12% being singletons. The starting material was CD4+ T cells sorted from PBMCs, obtained 15 days after the yellow fever booster vaccination. The receptors stem from a man between 18 and 29 years old who received the YFV17D yellow fever vaccine.

This clonotype was recorded at least ten times. The chain carries TRBV4-2 and TRBJ1-1; D perhaps matches TRBD1 (6 bases). This CDR3 is 14 amino acids long. Germline V CDR1 and CDR2: LGHNA, YNFKEQ. V gave up 0 bases and J gave up 6 bases, with 11 bases separating them. The CDR3 region is CASSQDNRDPEAFF. In DNA form, the CDR3 reads TGTGCCAGCAGCCAAGATAACAGGGACCCTGAAGCTTTCTTT.

This clonotype was detected only a few times. The genes are TRBV5-4 and TRBJ2-5; perhaps TRBD2 as D (7 bases). The CDR3 has 15 amino acids. The V gene's germline CDR1 is SGHNT and CDR2 YYREEE (reference sequence). V shed 2 bases and J shed 5 bases, with 16 bases lying between them. CDR3 nucleotides: TGTGCCAGCAGCTTAAGGGGGGGGCCGGGGGAGACCCAGTACTTC. This codes for CASSLRGGPGETQYF.

This clonotype was seen a few times. In DNA, the CDR3 is TGTGCCAGCAGCCAAGAGGGGGGGAGGCGGAACATTCAGTACTTC. Translating it yields CASSQEGGRRNIQYF. The chain joins TRBV14 to TRBJ2-4; 7 nucleotides align to TRBD2. Looked up from germline, CDR1 is SGHDN and CDR2 is FVKESK. Trimming took 0 bases from V and 7 from J; bases not matched to a gene: 6. This CDR3 contains 15 residues.

This chain links TRBV18 with TRBJ2-5; no clear D gene. V was pared by 3 bases and J by 1 base, with 9 bases between. The length of the CDR3 is 14 residues. From germline, CDR1 is KGHSH and CDR2 LQKENI. The CDR3 bases are TGTGCCAGCTCACCGGGGATTATCCAAGAGACCCAGTACTTC. It encodes CASSPGIIQETQYF.

The chain is built from TRBV19 and TRBJ2-3; TRBD2 aligns across 7 bases. From germline, CDR1 is LNHDA and CDR2 SQIVND (reference sequence). V lost 9 bases and J lost 2; bases outside the gene matches: 11. The CDR3 sequence is 15 residues long. CDR3 residues: CARKIVRDYTDTQYF. Here the CDR3 DNA reads TGTGCCAGGAAGATTGTGCGGGACTACACAGATACGCAGTATTTT.

The CDR3 sequence: CSAGPGGRIDTEAFF. The CDR3, as DNA: TGCAGCGCTGGACCAGGGGGCAGGATTGACACTGAAGCTTTCTTT. The J gene is TRBJ1-1, the V gene TRBV29-1; 8 bases agree with TRBD1. The V and J ends lost 7 bases and 3 bases, in that order; junction bases with no gene match: 13. The germline gives CDR1 SQVTM, CDR2 ANQGSEA. The CDR3 loop spans 15 amino acids.

The chain joins TRBV18 to TRBJ1-2; tentatively, D is TRBD1 (5 bases). V lost 5 bases to trimming and J lost 0 bases, with 7 bases between them. Germline CDR1 and CDR2: KGHSH and LQKENI. This CDR3 region has 13 residues. The CDR3 sequence is CASSAGTNYGYTF. DNA of the CDR3: TGTGCCAGCTCAGCAGGGACTAACTATGGCTACACCTTC.

This clonotype was observed a handful of times. The chain links TRBV12-3 or TRBV12-4 to TRBJ2-7; D is unclear. This CDR3 region has 14 residues. V was clipped by 4 bases and J by 5 bases, with 15 bases between them. DNA of the CDR3: TGTGCCAGCAGTTCCGGGCCCCCCCAAGACGAGCAGTACTTC. The encoded protein is CASSSGPPQDEQYF.

This clonotype was seen more than once but under ten times. The chain carries TRBV20-1 and TRBJ1-1, with D unclear. The V gene lost 3 bases and the J gene lost 0 bases, with 11 bases spanning the gap. The CDR3 is 14 amino acids. Germline values: CDR1 DFQATT, CDR2 SNEGSKA (reference sequence). CDR3 sequence (DNA): TGCAGTGCTAGCCCCCTGATAATGAACACTGAAGCTTTCTTT. This codes for CSASPLIMNTEAFF.

The J gene is TRBJ2-3, the V gene TRBV7-9; 9 nucleotides match TRBD2. Germline V gene data show CDR1 as SEHNR and CDR2 as FQNEAQ (reference sequence). CDR3 length equals 16 residues. The V segment lost 5 bases and the J segment 3 bases; nucleotides outside the gene matches: 9. The CDR3 region is CASSQRRGGQTDTQYF. Written as DNA, the CDR3 is TGTGCCAGCAGCCAGAGGCGGGGGGGCCAAACAGATACGCAGTATTTT.

This clonotype was observed at least ten times. CDR3 loop: CASSPSRSRSLDTQYF. DNA of the CDR3: TGTGCCAGCAGTCCCTCTCGGTCCCGATCCCTAGATACGCAGTATTTT. This chain uses TRBV6-2 or TRBV6-3 with TRBJ2-3; the D is unclear. This CDR3 spans 16 amino acids. Germline V gene sequence: CDR1 MNHEY, CDR2 SVGEGT. The ends were cut back, 5 bases at V and 5 bases at J, with 20 bases in the middle.

The chain has TRBV18 and TRBJ2-1; D may be TRBD2 (7 bases). The CDR3 has 15 residues. V was pared by 0 bases and J by 9 bases, with 15 bases between. Germline V gene data show CDR1 as KGHSH and CDR2 as LQKENI. CDR3 coding DNA: TGTGCCAGCTCACCACCGGGAAAGGGGGGGAGTGAGCAGTTCTTC. Its translation is CASSPPGKGGSEQFF. Supplemented by reference TRBV18 and TRBJ2-1, the full variable domain reads NAGVMQNPRHLVRRRGQEARLRCSPMKGHSHVYWYRQLPEEGLKFMVYLQKENIIDESGMPKERFSAEFPKEGPSILRIQQVVRGDSAAYFCASSPPGKGGSEQFFGPGTRLTVL.

This chain joins TRBV13 and TRBJ2-7, with D perhaps matching TRBD2 (5 bases). The length of the CDR3 is 13 residues. Germline CDR1 is PRHDT and CDR2 is FYEKMQ (reference sequence). V gave up 5 bases and J gave up 2 bases, with 10 bases separating them. CDR3 sequence reads: CASSQPGTYEQYF. CDR3 nucleotide sequence: TGTGCCAGCAGCCAACCGGGAACCTACGAGCAGTACTTC.

This clonotype has more than one count but fewer than ten. This chain links TRBV20-1 with TRBJ2-3; D is unresolved. Germline-derived CDR1 and CDR2 are DFQATT and SNEGSKA (reference sequence). V was trimmed by 4 bases and J by 3 bases, leaving 5 bases between them. This CDR3 comprises 11 residues. The CDR3 bases are TGCAGTGCTAAAGGTACAGATACGCAGTATTTT. Amino acid sequence: CSAKGTDTQYF.